The clone carrying this T cell receptor (beta chain) showed up just a few times. The antigen is undetermined. Germline loops: CDR1 MNHEY, CDR2 SVGEGT. With 2 bases clipped from V and 6 bases from J, the junction kept 6 bases outside the gene matches. The CDR3 totals 15 residues. These data originate in a study of T-cell memory formation after mild COVID-19. Study-wide results and limits: Memory cells collected pre-infection included some clones that later responded, suggesting cross-reactive memory joined.

The authors produced TCR alpha and TCR beta cDNA libraries with sample barcodes and UMIs by 5'RACE using constant-segment primers. TCRdb analysed the 5' RACE reads with MiXCR anew, one entry per CDR3 protein. This sample yields over 450,000 distinct CDR3 sequences, of which approximately 20% are seen a single time; around 13% belongs to the top ten. This sequence joins TRBV6-2 or TRBV6-3 and TRBJ2-4, with TRBD1 matching over 8 bases. The receptor was isolated from an adult woman who had mild COVID-19 (a few samples of this study predate the infection). Cell type and time point are not known. The sample consisted of PBMCs or a T cell subset sorted from them (not recorded which). The CDR3 loop reads CASSYVRTGRNIQYF. CDR3 in DNA: TGTGCCAGCAGTTACGTTCGGACAGGGAGAAACATTCAGTACTTC.